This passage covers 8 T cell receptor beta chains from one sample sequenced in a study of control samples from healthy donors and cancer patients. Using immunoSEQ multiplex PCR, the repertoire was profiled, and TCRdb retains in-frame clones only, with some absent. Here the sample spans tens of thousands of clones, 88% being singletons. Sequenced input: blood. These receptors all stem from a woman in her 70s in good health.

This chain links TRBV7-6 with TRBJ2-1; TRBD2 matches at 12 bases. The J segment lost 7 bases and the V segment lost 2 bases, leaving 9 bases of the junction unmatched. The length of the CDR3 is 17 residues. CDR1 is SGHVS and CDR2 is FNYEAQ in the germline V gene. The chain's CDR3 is CASSLYPTSGRVNEQFF. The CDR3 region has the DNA TGTGCCAGCAGCTTATATCCGACTAGCGGGAGAGTTAATGAGCAGTTCTTC.

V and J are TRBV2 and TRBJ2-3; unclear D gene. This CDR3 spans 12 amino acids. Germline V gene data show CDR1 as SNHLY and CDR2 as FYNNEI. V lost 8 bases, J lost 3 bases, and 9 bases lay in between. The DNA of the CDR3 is TGTGCCAGCGCAGTGGTGACAGATACGCAGTATTTT. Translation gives CASAVVTDTQYF.

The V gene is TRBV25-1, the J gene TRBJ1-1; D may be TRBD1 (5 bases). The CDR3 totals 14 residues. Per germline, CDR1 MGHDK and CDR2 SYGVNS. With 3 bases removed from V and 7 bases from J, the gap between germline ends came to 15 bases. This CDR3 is CASSEVWDGNEAFF. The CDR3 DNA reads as TGTGCCAGCAGTGAGGTATGGGACGGTAATGAAGCTTTCTTT. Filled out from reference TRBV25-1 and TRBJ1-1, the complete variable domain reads EADIYQTPRYLVIGTGKKITLECSQTMGHDKMYWYQQDPGMELHLIHYSYGVNSTEKGDLSSESTVSRIRTEHFPLTLESARPSHTSQYLCASSEVWDGNEAFFGQGTRLTVV.

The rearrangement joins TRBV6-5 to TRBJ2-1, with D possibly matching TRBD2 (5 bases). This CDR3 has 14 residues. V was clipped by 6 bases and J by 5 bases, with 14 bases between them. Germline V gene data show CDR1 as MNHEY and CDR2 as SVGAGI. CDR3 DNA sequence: TGTGCCAGCAGCCGACCCCTGGGAGACAATGAGCAGTTCTTC. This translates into CASSRPLGDNEQFF.

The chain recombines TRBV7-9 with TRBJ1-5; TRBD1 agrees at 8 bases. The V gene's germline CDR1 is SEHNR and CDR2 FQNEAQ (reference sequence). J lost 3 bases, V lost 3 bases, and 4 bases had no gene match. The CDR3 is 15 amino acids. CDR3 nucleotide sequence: TGTGCCAGCAGCTTGGGGGGACAGGACAATCAGCCCCAGCATTTT. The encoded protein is CASSLGGQDNQPQHF.

CDR3 protein: CASSDRVGGTEAFF. For the CDR3, the DNA is TGTGCCAGCAGTGATAGAGTAGGGGGCACTGAAGCTTTCTTT. This chain links TRBV2 with TRBJ1-1, with D tentatively TRBD1 (6 bases). The CDR3 has 14 residues. V lost 3 bases and J lost 4, with 12 bases in between. The V gene's germline CDR1 is SNHLY and CDR2 FYNNEI.

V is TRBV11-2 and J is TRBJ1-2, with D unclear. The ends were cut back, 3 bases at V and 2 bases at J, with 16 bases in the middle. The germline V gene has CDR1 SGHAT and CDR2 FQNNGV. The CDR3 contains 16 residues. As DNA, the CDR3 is TGTGCCAGCAGCTTGTCGGGGTCACGCAGGAACTATGGCTACACCTTC. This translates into CASSLSGSRRNYGYTF.

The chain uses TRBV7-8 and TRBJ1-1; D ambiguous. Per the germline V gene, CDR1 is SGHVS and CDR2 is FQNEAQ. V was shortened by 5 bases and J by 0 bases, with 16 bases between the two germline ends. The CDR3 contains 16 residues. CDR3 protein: CASSPPGRTMNTEAFF. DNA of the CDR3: TGTGCCAGCAGCCCCCCCGGACGAACCATGAACACTGAAGCTTTCTTT.